The rows below give T cell receptor beta chains drawn from one sample of a study of T cell responses to AZD1222 COVID-19 vaccine. Some clones are missing from TCRdb's copy, which holds only in-frame ones; the method was immunoSEQ multiplex PCR. The table lists approximately 150,000 clones, 92% of them singletons. The material was peripheral blood, obtained on day 0 of MenACWY control vaccination. These receptors originate from an adult in good health. Each CDR3 is given with its conserved first and last residue. D genes are given only for firm matches. Size tells how often a clone was seen (once, few, many) or the class of an expanded clone, and some rows leave it out.

TRBD2	TRBJ2-7	TRBV6-5	few	CASSLVVSGSPEQYF	TGTGCCAGCAGTTTGGTTGTTAGCGGGAGTCCCGAGCAGTACTTC
-	TRBJ1-1	TRBV12-5	-	CASGLVRLSRNDTEAFF	TGTGCTAGTGGTTTGGTACGGCTGTCGAGGAATGACACTGAAGCTTTCTTT
TRBD1	TRBJ1-4	TRBV4-1	-	CASSPGTGGPTNEKLFF	TGCGCCAGCAGCCCCGGGACAGGGGGACCAACTAATGAAAAACTGTTTTTT
TRBD2	TRBJ2-3	TRBV7-2	-	CASSLRLAGGGDTQYF	TGTGCCAGCAGCTTACGTCTAGCGGGGGGGGGAGATACGCAGTATTTT
-	TRBJ2-6	TRBV7-6	-	CASSPVRSGANVLTF	TGTGCCAGCAGCCCCGTCCGCTCTGGGGCCAACGTCCTGACTTTC
-	TRBJ1-3	TRBV5-6	-	CASSLVGRGDTIYF	TGTGCCAGCAGCTTGGTGGGCAGGGGAGACACCATATATTTT
TRBD1	TRBJ2-1	TRBV2	-	CASKTGGYNEQFF	TGTGCCAGCAAGACAGGGGGATACAATGAGCAGTTCTTC
-	TRBJ2-7	TRBV30	-	CAWGWQGYEQYF	TGTGCCTGGGGGTGGCAGGGCTACGAGCAGTACTTC
-	TRBJ1-1	TRBV6-5	-	CASSYSELGEDTEAFF	TGTGCCAGCAGTTACTCAGAACTTGGCGAAGACACTGAAGCTTTCTTT
-	TRBJ1-5	TRBV19	-	CASSARGGRVNQPQHF	TGTGCCAGTAGTGCGAGGGGTGGACGTGTCAATCAGCCCCAGCATTTT
-	TRBJ1-2	TRBV30	-	CACPTRLNYGYTF	TGTGCCTGTCCTACACGACTCAACTATGGCTACACCTTC
-	TRBJ1-6	TRBV7-2	-	CASSASLQGMGGNSPLHF	TGTGCCAGCAGCGCCTCTCTCCAGGGAATGGGTGGTAATTCACCCCTCCACTTT
TRBD2	TRBJ2-7	TRBV4-1	-	CASSHLRGTSGVYEQYF	TGCGCCAGCAGCCACCTTCGGGGGACTAGCGGGGTCTACGAGCAGTACTTC
TRBD2	TRBJ2-5	TRBV7-9	-	CASSLDLAGVAETQYF	TGTGCCAGCAGCTTAGACCTAGCGGGAGTGGCGGAGACCCAGTACTTC
TRBD2	TRBJ2-4	TRBV7-7	-	CASSQLAGLAKNIQYF	TGTGCCAGCAGCCAGCTAGCGGGGCTAGCCAAAAACATTCAGTACTTC
TRBD1	TRBJ1-5	TRBV28	-	CASRLQGAVNQPQHF	TGTGCCAGCAGACTACAGGGGGCAGTCAATCAGCCCCAGCATTTT
-	TRBJ2-6	TRBV19	once	CASSIGETGANVLTF	TGTGCCAGTAGTATAGGGGAAACTGGGGCCAACGTCCTGACTTTC
-	TRBJ2-3	TRBV11-2	-	CASSRTGHRTDTQYF	TGTGCCAGCAGCCGTACGGGACACCGCACAGATACGCAGTATTTT
-	TRBJ2-3	TRBV7-9	-	CASSPKAGSTDTQYF	TGTGCCAGCAGCCCGAAAGCGGGTTCCACAGATACGCAGTATTTT
TRBD1	TRBJ1-1	TRBV19	-	CASSIDDGRTGLGDTEAFF	TGTGCCAGTAGTATAGATGATGGCCGGACAGGCCTAGGGGACACTGAAGCTTTCTTT
-	TRBJ2-1	TRBV6-5	-	CASSYGGQTYNEQFF	TGTGCCAGCAGTTACGGCGGGCAAACCTACAATGAGCAGTTCTTC
-	TRBJ2-5	TRBV2	-	CASAGLEETQYF	TGTGCCAGCGCGGGGCTTGAAGAGACCCAGTACTTC
-	TRBJ1-4	TRBV7-6	-	CASSRHRATNEKLFF	TGTGCCAGCAGCCGCCACAGAGCAACTAATGAAAAACTGTTTTTT
-	TRBJ1-2	TRBV12-3/TRBV12-4	-	CATKKGVNYGYTF	TGTGCCACAAAAAAGGGGGTCAACTATGGCTACACCTTC
-	TRBJ1-5	TRBV6-1	-	CASSELREQAQHF	TGTGCCAGCAGTGAACTCAGGGAGCAAGCCCAGCATTTT
-	TRBJ2-7	TRBV10-1	-	CASSESTRGAEQYF	TGCGCCAGCAGTGAGTCGACTAGAGGGGCCGAGCAGTACTTC
-	TRBJ1-3	TRBV19	-	CASSIGSGNTIYF	TGTGCCAGTAGTATCGGATCTGGAAACACCATATATTTT
TRBD1	TRBJ1-1	TRBV7-2	-	CASSRQGGTAEAFF	TGTGCCAGCAGCAGACAGGGAGGAACGGCTGAAGCTTTCTTT
TRBD1	TRBJ2-2	TRBV6-5	-	CASSGQGASTGELFF	TGTGCCAGCAGCGGACAGGGGGCAAGCACCGGGGAGCTGTTTTTT
TRBD1	TRBJ1-4	TRBV7-9	once	CASSLDRGTNEKLFF	TGTGCCAGCAGCCTGGACAGGGGGACTAATGAAAAACTGTTTTTT
-	TRBJ1-1	TRBV6-5	few	CASRATANTEAFF	TGTGCCAGCAGGGCCACGGCGAACACTGAAGCTTTCTTT
-	TRBJ1-1	TRBV10-2	-	CASSITNMNTEAFF	TGCGCCAGCAGTATAACTAATATGAACACTGAAGCTTTCTTT
-	TRBJ1-4	TRBV10-3	-	CAISDQGLYSNEKLFF	TGTGCCATCAGTGATCAGGGCCTTTACTCCAATGAAAAACTGTTTTTT
TRBD1	TRBJ1-2	TRBV9	-	CASSVDLLGTGGDLDYGYTF	TGTGCCAGCAGCGTAGACTTATTAGGGACAGGGGGCGACCTGGACTATGGCTACACCTTC
TRBD2	TRBJ2-6	TRBV4-3	-	CASSQDAGGLTSGANVLTF	TGCGCCAGCAGCCAAGACGCGGGGGGACTCACCTCTGGGGCCAACGTCCTGACTTTC